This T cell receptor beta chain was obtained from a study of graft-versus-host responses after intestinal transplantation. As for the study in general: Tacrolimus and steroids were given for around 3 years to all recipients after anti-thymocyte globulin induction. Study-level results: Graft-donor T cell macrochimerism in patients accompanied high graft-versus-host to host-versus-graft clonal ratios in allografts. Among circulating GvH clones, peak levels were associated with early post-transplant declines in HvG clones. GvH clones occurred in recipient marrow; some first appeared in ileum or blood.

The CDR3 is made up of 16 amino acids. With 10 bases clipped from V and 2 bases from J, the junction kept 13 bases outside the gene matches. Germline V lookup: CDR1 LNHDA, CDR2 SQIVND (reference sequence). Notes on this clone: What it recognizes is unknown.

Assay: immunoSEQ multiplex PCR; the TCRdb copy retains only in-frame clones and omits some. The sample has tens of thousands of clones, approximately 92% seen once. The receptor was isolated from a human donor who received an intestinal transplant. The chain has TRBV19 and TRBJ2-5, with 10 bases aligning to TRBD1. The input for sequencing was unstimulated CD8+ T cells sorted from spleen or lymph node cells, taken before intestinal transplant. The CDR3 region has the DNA TGTGCCAACACGAAAGTAAGGGACAGGGGACAAGAGACCCAGTACTTC. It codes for CANTKVRDRGQETQYF.